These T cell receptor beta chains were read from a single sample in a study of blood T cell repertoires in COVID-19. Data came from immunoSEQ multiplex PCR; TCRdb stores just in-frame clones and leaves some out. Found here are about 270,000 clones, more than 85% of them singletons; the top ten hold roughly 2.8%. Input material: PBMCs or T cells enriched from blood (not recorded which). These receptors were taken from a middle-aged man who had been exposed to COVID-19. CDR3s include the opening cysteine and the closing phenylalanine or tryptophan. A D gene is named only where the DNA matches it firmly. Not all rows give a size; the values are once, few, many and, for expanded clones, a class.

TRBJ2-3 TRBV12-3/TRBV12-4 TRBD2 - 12 CASRSPGTSQYF TGTGCCAGCAGATCCCCCGGGACTAGCCAGTATTTT
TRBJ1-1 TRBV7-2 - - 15 CASSPGDGTNTEAFF TGTGCCAGCAGCCCGGGGGACGGTACAAACACTGAAGCTTTCTTT
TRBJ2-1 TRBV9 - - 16 CASSPTPSADYNEQFF TGTGCCAGCAGCCCAACCCCTAGCGCGGACTACAATGAGCAGTTCTTC
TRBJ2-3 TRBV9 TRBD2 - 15 CASSSMTSSTDTQYF TGTGCCAGCAGCTCGATGACTAGCAGCACAGATACGCAGTATTTT
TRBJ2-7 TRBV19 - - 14 CASSGQGRNYEQYF TGTGCCAGTAGTGGGCAGGGGCGTAACTACGAGCAGTACTTC
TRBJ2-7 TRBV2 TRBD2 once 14 CASSVSNSGYEQYF TGTGCCAGCAGTGTCAGTAATAGCGGGTACGAGCAGTACTTC
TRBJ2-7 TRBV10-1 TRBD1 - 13 CASSRDRGYEQYF TGCGCCAGCAGTCGGGACAGGGGCTACGAGCAGTACTTC
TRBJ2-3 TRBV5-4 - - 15 CASSLDIGDTDTQYF TGTGCCAGCAGCTTGGATATCGGAGACACAGATACGCAGTATTTT
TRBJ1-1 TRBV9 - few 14 CASSAGGDYTEAFF TGTGCCAGCAGCGCCGGGGGGGACTACACTGAAGCTTTCTTT
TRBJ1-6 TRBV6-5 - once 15 CASSYSGPAKSPLHF TGTGCCAGCAGTTACTCGGGGCCCGCCAAATCACCCCTCCACTTT
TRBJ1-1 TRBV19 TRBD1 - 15 CASSAPGQGDTEAFF TGTGCCAGTAGTGCCCCGGGACAGGGGGACACTGAAGCTTTCTTT
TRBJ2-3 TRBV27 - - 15 CASSLWAWSTDTQYF TGTGCCAGCAGTCTCTGGGCTTGGAGCACAGATACGCAGTATTTT
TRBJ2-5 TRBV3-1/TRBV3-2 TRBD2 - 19 CASSGSSSGSGSVGETQYF TGTGCCAGCAGCGGTAGTTCTAGCGGGAGTGGGTCGGTCGGAGAGACCCAGTACTTC
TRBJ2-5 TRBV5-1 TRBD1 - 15 CASSNPGQGGETQYF TGCGCCAGCAGCAATCCGGGACAGGGAGGAGAGACCCAGTACTTC
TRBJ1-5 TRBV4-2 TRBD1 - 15 CASSQDQGANQPQHF TGTGCCAGCAGCCAAGATCAGGGGGCTAATCAGCCCCAGCATTTT
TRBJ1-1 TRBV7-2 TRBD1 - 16 CASSLWTGDVNTEAFF TGTGCCAGCAGCCTCTGGACAGGGGACGTGAACACTGAAGCTTTCTTT
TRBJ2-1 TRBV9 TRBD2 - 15 CASSSGLAEYNEQFF TGTGCCAGCAGCTCCGGACTAGCGGAATACAATGAGCAGTTCTTC
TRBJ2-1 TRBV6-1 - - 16 CASSANFAAGGLEQFF TGTGCCAGCAGTGCCAACTTCGCCGCAGGAGGGCTCGAGCAGTTCTTC
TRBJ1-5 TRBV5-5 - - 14 CASSLGGPNQPQHF TGTGCCAGCAGCTTAGGAGGTCCCAATCAGCCCCAGCATTTT
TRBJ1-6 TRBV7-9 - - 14 CASSSPVRNSPLHF TGTGCCAGCAGCTCCCCAGTCAGAAATTCACCCCTCCACTTT
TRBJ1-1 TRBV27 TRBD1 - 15 CASSSPGGSETEAFF TGTGCCAGCAGTTCACCAGGGGGCAGTGAGACTGAAGCTTTCTTT
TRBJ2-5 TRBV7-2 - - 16 CASSLAPMTEKETQYF TGTGCCAGCAGCTTAGCGCCCATGACAGAGAAAGAGACCCAGTACTTC
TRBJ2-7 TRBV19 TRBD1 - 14 CASTIGQGPYEQYF TGTGCCAGTACGATCGGACAGGGGCCCTACGAGCAGTACTTC
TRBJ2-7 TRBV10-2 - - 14 CASSFSGNSYEQYF TGCGCCAGCAGTTTTTCAGGGAACTCCTACGAGCAGTACTTC
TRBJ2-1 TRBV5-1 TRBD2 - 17 CASRRYLTSGTDNEQFF TGCGCCAGCAGGAGGTACTTGACTAGCGGGACAGACAATGAGCAGTTCTTC
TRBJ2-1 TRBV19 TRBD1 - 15 CASSTPGQAYNEQFF TGTGCCAGTAGCACACCGGGACAGGCTTACAATGAGCAGTTCTTC
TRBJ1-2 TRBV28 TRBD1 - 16 CASSSKRQGVNYGYTF TGTGCCAGCAGCTCTAAAAGACAGGGCGTAAACTATGGCTACACCTTC
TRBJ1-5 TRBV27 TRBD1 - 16 CASSPMGTEGPQPQHF TGTGCCAGCAGTCCCATGGGGACAGAGGGCCCTCAGCCCCAGCATTTT
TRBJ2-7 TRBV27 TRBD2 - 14 CATRARLAGFEQYF TGTGCCACCCGAGCCCGACTAGCGGGTTTCGAGCAGTACTTC
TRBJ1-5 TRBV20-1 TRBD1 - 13 CSATDRGDQPQHF TGCAGTGCTACTGACAGGGGGGATCAGCCCCAGCATTTT
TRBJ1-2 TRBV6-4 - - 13 CASSDPLDRSYTF TGTGCCAGCAGTGACCCCCTGGACAGAAGCTACACCTTC
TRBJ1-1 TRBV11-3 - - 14 CASSSSQGGTEAFF TGTGCCAGCAGCTCTTCCCAGGGTGGGACTGAAGCTTTCTTT
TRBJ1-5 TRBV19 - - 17 CASSIDSTDYSNQPQHF TGTGCCAGTAGTATAGATAGTACAGACTATAGCAATCAGCCCCAGCATTTT
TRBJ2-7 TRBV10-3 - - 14 CAISGTDLTYEQYF TGTGCCATCAGTGGGACAGACCTTACCTACGAGCAGTACTTC
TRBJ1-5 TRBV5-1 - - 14 CASSLDGGNQPQHF TGCGCCAGCAGCCTGGACGGGGGAAATCAGCCCCAGCATTTT
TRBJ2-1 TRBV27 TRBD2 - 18 CASSLRGLAGATYNEQFF TGTGCCAGCAGTTTAAGGGGACTAGCGGGGGCGACCTACAATGAGCAGTTCTTC
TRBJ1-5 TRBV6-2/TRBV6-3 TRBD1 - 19 CASSYPYNSDRGSNQPQHF TGTGCCAGCAGTTACCCATATAACTCCGACAGGGGAAGCAATCAGCCCCAGCATTTT
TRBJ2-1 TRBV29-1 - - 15 CSVDQQGRSYNEQFF TGCAGCGTTGATCAACAGGGAAGATCCTACAATGAGCAGTTCTTC
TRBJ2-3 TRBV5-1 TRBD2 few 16 CASSLFPGGSTDTQYF TGCGCCAGCAGCTTGTTTCCGGGAGGGAGCACAGATACGCAGTATTTT
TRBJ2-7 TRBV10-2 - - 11 CASGASYEQYF TGCGCCAGTGGGGCTAGCTACGAGCAGTACTTC
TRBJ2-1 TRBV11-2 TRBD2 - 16 CASSMGLAENHNEQFF TGTGCCAGCAGCATGGGACTAGCGGAGAACCACAATGAGCAGTTCTTC
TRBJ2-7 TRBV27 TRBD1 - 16 CASSSDRGLKYYEQYF TGTGCCAGCAGTTCAGACAGGGGGCTAAAATACTACGAGCAGTACTTC
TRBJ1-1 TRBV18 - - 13 CASSDGRRTEAFF TGTGCCAGCTCAGATGGGAGGCGCACTGAAGCTTTCTTT
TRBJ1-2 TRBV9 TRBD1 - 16 CASSVDSGQGFFGYTF TGTGCCAGCAGCGTAGATTCAGGACAGGGTTTTTTTGGCTACACCTTC
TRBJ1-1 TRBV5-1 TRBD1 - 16 CASSWRTGGANTEAFF TGCGCCAGCAGCTGGAGGACAGGGGGCGCGAACACTGAAGCTTTCTTT
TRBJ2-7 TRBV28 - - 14 CASRDLDSFLEQYF TGTGCCAGCAGGGATCTGGACAGTTTCTTGGAGCAGTACTTC
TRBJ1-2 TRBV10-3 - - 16 CATKAGGDSTNYGYTF TGTGCCACCAAAGCGGGGGGAGACTCTACTAACTATGGCTACACCTTC
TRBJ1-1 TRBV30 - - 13 CAWSKRAGTEAFF TGTGCCTGGAGTAAGAGGGCCGGCACTGAAGCTTTCTTT
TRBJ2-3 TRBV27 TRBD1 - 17 CASSSYGQGGGTDTQYF TGTGCCAGCAGTTCCTACGGACAGGGTGGAGGCACAGATACGCAGTATTTT
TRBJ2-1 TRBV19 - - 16 CASSIDTGWGNNEQFF TGTGCCAGTAGTATAGATACAGGGTGGGGGAACAATGAGCAGTTCTTC
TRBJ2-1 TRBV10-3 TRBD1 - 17 CAISESTSAGGLGEQFF TGTGCCATCAGTGAGTCGACGTCGGCAGGGGGTTTAGGTGAGCAGTTCTTC
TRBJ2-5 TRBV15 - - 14 CATSRGTGEETQYF TGTGCCACCAGCAGAGGTACAGGTGAAGAGACCCAGTACTTC